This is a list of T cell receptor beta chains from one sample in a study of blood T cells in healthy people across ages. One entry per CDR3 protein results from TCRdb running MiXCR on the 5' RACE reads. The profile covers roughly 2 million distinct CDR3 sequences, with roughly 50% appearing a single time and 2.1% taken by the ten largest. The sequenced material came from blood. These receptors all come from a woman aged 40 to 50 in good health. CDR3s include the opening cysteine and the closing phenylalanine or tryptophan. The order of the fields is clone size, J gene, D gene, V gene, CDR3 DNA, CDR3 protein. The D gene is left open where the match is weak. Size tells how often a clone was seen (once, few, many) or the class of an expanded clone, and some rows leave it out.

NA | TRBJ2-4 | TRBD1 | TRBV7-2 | TGTGCCAGCAGCTTCGACAGGGTTTTGTCCAAAAACATTCAGTACTTC | CASSFDRVLSKNIQYF
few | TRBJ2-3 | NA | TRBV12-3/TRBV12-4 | TGTGCCAGCAGTTTAAGGAGATGGGATACGCAGTATTTT | CASSLRRWDTQYF
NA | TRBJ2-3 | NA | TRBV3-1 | TGTGCCAGCAGCCAAGATTGGCAGGGAACAGATACGCAGTATTTT | CASSQDWQGTDTQYF
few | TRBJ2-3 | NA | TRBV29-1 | TGCAGCGTTGGCAGGGGTGACGATACGCAGTATTTT | CSVGRGDDTQYF
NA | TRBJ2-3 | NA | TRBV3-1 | TGTGCCAGCAGCCTCACCGGGGGCGGATACACAGATACGCAGTATTTT | CASSLTGGGYTDTQYF
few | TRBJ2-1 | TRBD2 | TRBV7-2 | TGTGCCAGCAGCCGTTCGGGACTAGCCACAGGGGAGCAGTTCTTC | CASSRSGLATGEQFF
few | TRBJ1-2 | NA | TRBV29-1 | TGCAGCGTTGAAATCCAAGTCGCACGTGGCTACACCTTC | CSVEIQVARGYTF
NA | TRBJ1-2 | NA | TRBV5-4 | TGTGCCAGCAGCTCGAAGGGACGGGGAAACACCTTC | CASSSKGRGNTF
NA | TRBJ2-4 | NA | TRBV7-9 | TGTGCCAGCAGCCGGGACGTGCTAGCCAAAAACATTCAGTACTTC | CASSRDVLAKNIQYF
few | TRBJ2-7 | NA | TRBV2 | TGTGCCAGCGATTTAAGCTCCTACGAGCAGTACTTC | CASDLSSYEQYF
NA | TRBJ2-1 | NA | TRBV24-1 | TGTGCCACCAGTGATTCCGCTTATGATGAGCAGTTCTTC | CATSDSAYDEQFF
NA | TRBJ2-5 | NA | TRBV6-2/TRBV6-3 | TGTGCCAGCAGTGGACCCCCGAGGGGGACCCAGTACTTC | CASSGPPRGTQYF
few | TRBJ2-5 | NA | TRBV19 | TGTGCCAGTAGTGGGTCTATCCAAGAGACCCAGTACTTC | CASSGSIQETQYF
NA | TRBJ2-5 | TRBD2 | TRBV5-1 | TGCGCCAGCAGCTCCTGGACTAGCACAGAGACCCAGTACTTC | CASSSWTSTETQYF
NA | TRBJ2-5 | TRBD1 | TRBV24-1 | TGTGCCACCAGTGAGGCTGACAGGGGGCAAGAGACCCAGTACTTC | CATSEADRGQETQYF
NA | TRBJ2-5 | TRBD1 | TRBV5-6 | TGTGCCAGCAGCTTGGCCCGAGGACAGGGGCCGGAGACCCAGTACTTC | CASSLARGQGPETQYF
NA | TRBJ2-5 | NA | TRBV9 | TGTGCCAGCAGCAGAAAGACTAGTCTGGAGACCCAGTACTTC | CASSRKTSLETQYF
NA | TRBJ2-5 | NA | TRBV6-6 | TGTGCCAGCAGAACAAGGAAAGAGACCCAGTACTTC | CASRTRKETQYF
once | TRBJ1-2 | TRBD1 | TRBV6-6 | TGTGCCGGGGCCATGGACAGGGGCACGGACTATGGCTACACCTTC | CAGAMDRGTDYGYTF
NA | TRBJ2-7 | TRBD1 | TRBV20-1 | TGCAGTGCTACCGACAGGGGAAGATACTACGAGCAGTACTTC | CSATDRGRYYEQYF
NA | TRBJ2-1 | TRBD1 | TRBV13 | TGTGCCAGCAGCGGTGGGACAGGGCACTACAATGAGCAGTTCTTC | CASSGGTGHYNEQFF
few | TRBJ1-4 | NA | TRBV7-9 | TGTGCCAGCAGCTTAGCCCGGGGAAGTCGGGAAAAACTGTTTTTT | CASSLARGSREKLFF
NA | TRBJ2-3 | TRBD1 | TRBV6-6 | TGTGCCAGCAGGGCCCGGGACAGGGTCGGGGCAGATACGCAGTATTTT | CASRARDRVGADTQYF
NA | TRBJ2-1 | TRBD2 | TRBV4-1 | TGCGCCAGCAGCCACCGTTCCGGGACTATCTCCTACAATGAGCAGTTCTTC | CASSHRSGTISYNEQFF
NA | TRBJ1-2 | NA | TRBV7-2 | TGTGCCAGCAGGGAGGGAGTTTGGAGCTCTGGCTACACCTTC | CASREGVWSSGYTF